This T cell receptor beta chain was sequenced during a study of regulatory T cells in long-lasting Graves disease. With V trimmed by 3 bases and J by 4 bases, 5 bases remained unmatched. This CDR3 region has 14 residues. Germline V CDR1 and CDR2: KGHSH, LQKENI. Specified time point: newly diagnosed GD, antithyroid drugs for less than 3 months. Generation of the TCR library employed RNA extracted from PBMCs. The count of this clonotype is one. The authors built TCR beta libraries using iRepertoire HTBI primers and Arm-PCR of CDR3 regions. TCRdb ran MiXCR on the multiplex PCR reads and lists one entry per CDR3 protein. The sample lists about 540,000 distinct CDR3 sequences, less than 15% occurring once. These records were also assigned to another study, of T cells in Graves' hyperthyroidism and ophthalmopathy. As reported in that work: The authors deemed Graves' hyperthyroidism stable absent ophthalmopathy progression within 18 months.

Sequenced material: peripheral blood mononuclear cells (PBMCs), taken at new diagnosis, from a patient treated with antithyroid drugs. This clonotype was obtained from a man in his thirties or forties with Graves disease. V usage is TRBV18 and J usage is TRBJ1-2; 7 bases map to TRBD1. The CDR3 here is CASSPPGQTYGYTF. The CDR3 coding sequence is TGTGCCAGCTCACCTCCGGGACAGACCTATGGCTACACCTTC.